Following are 28 T cell receptor beta chains from one sample sequenced in a study of OX40 agonist ivuxolimab in advanced cancers. Data came from immunoSEQ multiplex PCR; TCRdb stores just in-frame clones and leaves some out. The sample carries 65,000 to 95,000 clones, roughly 90% recorded once. This material consisted of CD4+ or CD8+ T cells sorted from blood, taken in a trial of the OX40 agonist ivuxolimab. These receptors were collected from an adult with an advanced solid tumor such as melanoma, head and neck, liver or kidney cancer.

V and J are TRBV19 and TRBJ1-5, with 7 bases matching TRBD1. The CDR3 consists of 16 residues. Germline V gene sequence: CDR1 LNHDA, CDR2 SQIVND (reference sequence). The junction had 8 bases not matched to a gene; V was cut back by 4 bases and J by 2 bases. DNA of the CDR3: TGTGCCAGTAGTACCCTGACAGGGTACGGCAATCAGCCCCAGCATTTT. It specifies CASSTLTGYGNQPQHF.

This chain joins TRBV7-9 and TRBJ2-4, with D possibly being TRBD1 (6 bases). CDR1 and CDR2 from the germline V gene are SEHNR and FQNEAQ (reference sequence). This CDR3 has 16 residues. Between the trimmed V and J ends, which lost 5 bases and 7 bases, there was a span of 21 bases. CDR3 amino acids: CASSAELTGHQNIQYF. DNA for the CDR3: TGTGCCAGCAGCGCGGAGCTTACGGGACATCAGAACATTCAGTACTTC. Looking up the rest from reference TRBV7-9 and TRBJ2-4 gives the full variable domain: DTGVSQNPRHKITKRGQNVTFRCDPISEHNRLYWYRQTLGQGPEFLTYFQNEAQLEKSRLLSDRFSAERPKGSFSTLEIQRTEQGDSAMYLCASSAELTGHQNIQYFGAGTRLSVL.

V usage is TRBV21-1 and J usage is TRBJ2-7; whether TRBD2, the table's D call, matches the DNA was not checked. TRBV21-1 is given as a pseudogene. This CDR3 is 16 amino acids long. CDR3 DNA sequence: TGTGCCAGCAGCGTAACTAGCGGCCGGGTCCCCTACGAGCAGTACTTC. Its protein is CASSVTSGRVPYEQYF.

This sequence joins TRBV27 and TRBJ2-3; 10 bases map to TRBD1. The CDR3 has 15 residues. Per the germline V gene, CDR1 is MNHEY and CDR2 is SMNVEV (reference sequence). Germline trimming cut 8 bases from V and 5 bases from J; bases unmatched to any gene: 10. CDR3 amino acids: CASRAPGQGKDTQYF. The CDR3 coding sequence is TGTGCCAGCCGCGCTCCGGGACAGGGGAAAGATACGCAGTATTTT.

The V call is TRBV19, the J call TRBJ2-6, with no clear D. Germline V gene sequence: CDR1 LNHDA, CDR2 SQIVND (reference sequence). This CDR3 has 17 amino acids. V was clipped by 4 bases and J by 0 bases, with 13 bases between them. DNA for the CDR3: TGTGCCAGTAGTAGGTACGGCAGAGCCTCTGGGGCCAACGTCCTGACTTTC. It encodes CASSRYGRASGANVLTF.

The chain carries TRBV6-1 and TRBJ2-7; 9 bases line up with TRBD2. The V and J ends lost 0 bases and 5 bases, in that order; junction bases with no gene match: 17. The CDR3 contains 19 residues. Germline assignment: CDR1 MNHNS and CDR2 SASEGT. This CDR3 reads CASSEARSGRNLLGNEQYF. CDR3 nucleotides: TGTGCCAGCAGTGAAGCCCGAAGCGGGAGGAATTTATTGGGAAACGAGCAGTACTTC.

The chain uses TRBV2 and TRBJ2-1; no firm D call. From germline, CDR1 is SNHLY and CDR2 FYNNEI. This CDR3 has 12 residues. The V and J ends lost 8 bases and 10 bases respectively, with 15 bases between them. This chain's CDR3 is CASGPDVGEQFF. Written as DNA, the CDR3 is TGTGCCAGCGGCCCGGATGTGGGCGAGCAGTTCTTC.

V gene TRBV19 combines with J gene TRBJ2-1; D is perhaps TRBD2 (5 bases). This CDR3 is 14 amino acids long. The germline V gene has CDR1 LNHDA and CDR2 SQIVND (reference sequence). Trimming removed 4 bases at V and 6 bases at J, with 13 bases between. The CDR3 DNA reads TGTGCCAGTAGTAGAATAGGACTTACCAATGAGCAGTTCTTC. Translated: CASSRIGLTNEQFF.

This chain joins TRBV28 and TRBJ2-7, with 8 positions matching TRBD1. Germline CDR1 and CDR2: MDHEN and SYDVKM. Unmatched junction bases numbered 12, after V lost 4 bases and J lost 4 bases. This CDR3 region has 16 residues. The CDR3 region has the DNA TGTGCCAGCAGTTCGTGGCGGACAGGGAGGAGATACGAGCAGTACTTC. Translation gives CASSSWRTGRRYEQYF. Full variable domain (outside the CDR3, taken from reference TRBV28 and TRBJ2-7): DVKVTQSSRYLVKRTGEKVFLECVQDMDHENMFWYRQDPGLGLRLIYFSYDVKMKEKGDIPEGYSVSREKKERFSLILESASTNQTSMYLCASSSWRTGRRYEQYFGPGTRLTVT.

V is TRBV18 and J is TRBJ2-2; 8 nucleotides align to TRBD1. This CDR3 spans 17 amino acids. Germline CDR1 KGHSH, CDR2 LQKENI. The V and J ends lost 3 bases and 1 base, in that order; junction bases with no gene match: 7. CDR3 sequence reads: CASSPSQGAGNTGELFF. The CDR3 DNA sequence: TGTGCCAGCTCACCGTCTCAGGGGGCAGGGAACACCGGGGAGCTGTTTTTT.

V gene TRBV7-2 combines with J gene TRBJ1-6; 11 bases are shared with TRBD1. The CDR3 is made up of 16 amino acids. Germline V lookup: CDR1 SGHTA, CDR2 FQGNSA. V lost 7 bases to trimming and J lost 8 bases; unmatched junction nucleotides: 10. The chain's CDR3 is CASTPFGQGAYSPLHF. The CDR3 DNA is TGTGCCAGCACCCCTTTCGGACAGGGGGCTTATTCACCCCTCCACTTT.

The V and J genes are TRBV19 and TRBJ1-5, with 7 bases aligning to TRBD1. The V gene end was trimmed by 9 bases and the J gene end by 0 bases; junction bases not matched to a gene: 8. The CDR3 runs to 15 residues. The germline CDR1 and CDR2 sequences are LNHDA and SQIVND (reference sequence). The CDR3 DNA is TGTGCCAGCCGAGGGACAGTCCATAGCAATCAGCCCCAGCATTTT. It codes for CASRGTVHSNQPQHF.

This chain connects TRBV2 to TRBJ2-2; tentatively, D is TRBD2 (6 bases). From germline, CDR1 is SNHLY and CDR2 FYNNEI. V shed 6 bases and J shed 6 bases, with 14 bases lying between them. This CDR3 spans 14 amino acids. In nucleotides, the CDR3 is TGTGCCAGCAGCCCCGGATCTAGCGCCGGGGAGCTGTTTTTT. The encoded protein is CASSPGSSAGELFF.

This chain joins TRBV27 and TRBJ2-7; D is possibly TRBD1 (6 bases). Trimming took off 3 bases at V and 1 base at J, with 7 bases between the two ends. Germline V gives CDR1 MNHEY, CDR2 SMNVEV (reference sequence). The CDR3 sequence is 13 residues long. The CDR3 DNA reads TGTGCCAGCAGTTTGCAGGGGTCCTACGAGCAGTACTTC. Protein: CASSLQGSYEQYF.

The rearrangement joins TRBV27 to TRBJ1-2; D is possibly TRBD1 (6 bases). CDR1 is MNHEY, CDR2 SMNVEV, per germline (reference sequence). V was shortened by 8 bases and J by 5 bases, with 15 bases between the two germline ends. The CDR3 runs to 13 residues. CDR3 nucleotide sequence: TGTGCCAGCTCAGAGACAGGAGATTATGGCTACACCTTC. It codes for CASSETGDYGYTF.

The chain recombines TRBV5-4 with TRBJ1-4, with 9 bases aligning to TRBD1. Germline CDR1 is SGHNT and CDR2 is YYREEE (reference sequence). The J segment lost 0 bases and the V segment lost 7 bases, leaving 13 bases of the junction unmatched. The length of the CDR3 is 18 residues. The CDR3 is CASGFIQGAFATNEKLFF. CDR3 nucleotides: TGTGCCAGCGGTTTCATACAGGGGGCCTTTGCAACTAATGAAAAACTGTTTTTT.

The chain has TRBV6-5 and TRBJ2-1; D is undetermined. This CDR3 is 15 amino acids long. Trimming took off 6 bases at V and 0 bases at J, with 12 bases between the two ends. The germline CDR1 and CDR2 sequences are MNHEY and SVGAGI. The CDR3 loop is CASSLATPSYNEQFF. The CDR3 DNA sequence: TGTGCCAGCAGCCTCGCAACCCCCTCCTACAATGAGCAGTTCTTC.

This chain joins TRBV5-4 and TRBJ1-2; D gene ambiguous. The CDR3 length is 14 residues. Germline values: CDR1 SGHNT, CDR2 YYREEE (reference sequence). Trimming shortened V by 0 bases and J by 4 bases, and 10 bases separated the two germline ends. CDR3 coding DNA: TGTGCCAGCAGCTTGGGGTCTCCCTTCTATGGCTACACCTTC. Translation gives CASSLGSPFYGYTF.

V and J are TRBV5-1 and TRBJ2-5; TRBD2 might be the D (6 bases). The CDR3 contains 14 residues. Germline assignment: CDR1 SGHRS and CDR2 YFSETQ. Trimming removed 0 bases from V and 5 bases from J, with 11 bases in between. CDR3 coding DNA: TGCGCCAGCAGCTTGGAGTCCAGCGGGGAGACCCAGTACTTC. As protein: CASSLESSGETQYF.

J is TRBJ2-5 and V is TRBV13; possible D gene TRBD2, 6 bases. Near its end, the DNA agrees better with TRBJ2-7, so the J call may be wrong. CDR1 and CDR2 (germline): PRHDT, FYEKMQ (reference sequence). CDR3 length: 14 amino acids. CDR3 protein: CASSRDFSSYEQYF. CDR3 bases: TGTGCCAGCAGCCGGGACTTCAGCTCCTACGAGCAGTACTTC.

This chain joins TRBV5-1 and TRBJ2-7; 8 nucleotides agree with TRBD1. V was pared by 2 bases and J by 5 bases, with 9 bases of the junction left unmatched. The CDR3 is 15 amino acids. CDR1 and CDR2 (germline): SGHRS, YFSETQ. CDR3 region: CASSFYGTGGDEQYF. In DNA form, the CDR3 reads TGCGCCAGCAGCTTTTATGGGACAGGCGGCGACGAGCAGTACTTC.

The chain recombines TRBV15 with TRBJ2-3; 10 bases fit TRBD2. V shed 2 bases, J shed 2 bases, and the junction held 13 bases outside the gene matches. The CDR3 totals 19 residues. In germline, CDR1 is LNHNV, CDR2 YYDKDF (reference sequence). For the CDR3, the DNA is TGTGCCACCAGCAGAACTGGACTAGCGGCAGTCGTTGTCACAGATACGCAGTATTTT. Its translation is CATSRTGLAAVVVTDTQYF.

This sequence joins TRBV9 and TRBJ2-7; D unresolved. The CDR3 has 14 residues. Germline V gene data show CDR1 as SGDLS and CDR2 as YYNGEE. Trimming removed 3 bases at V and 0 bases at J, with 10 bases between. CDR3 protein: CASSADPSSYEQYF. Here the CDR3 DNA reads TGTGCCAGCAGCGCCGACCCTTCCTCCTACGAGCAGTACTTC.

The V gene is TRBV18, the J gene TRBJ1-2, with TRBD1 matching over 11 bases. The CDR3 contains 17 residues. Trimming cost V 3 bases and J 5 bases; bases outside gene matches: 11. The germline V gene has CDR1 KGHSH and CDR2 LQKENI. This chain's CDR3 is CASSPTTADRGLYGYTF. The DNA for the CDR3 is TGTGCCAGCTCACCCACGACTGCGGACAGGGGGCTTTATGGCTACACCTTC.

The chain couples TRBV5-4 to TRBJ2-7; 8 positions agree with TRBD1. Germline CDR1 reads SGHNT; CDR2 reads YYREEE (reference sequence). V shed 0 bases and J 2 bases; nucleotides not matched to a gene: 4. The CDR3 covers 15 residues. In nucleotides, the CDR3 is TGTGCCAGCAGCTTGGAAAAACAGGGGGCCTACGAGCAGTACTTC. It translates to CASSLEKQGAYEQYF. Using reference TRBV5-4 and TRBJ2-7 for the parts outside the CDR3, the full variable domain is ETGVTQSPTHLIKTRGQQVTLRCSSQSGHNTVSWYQQALGQGPQFIFQYYREEENGRGNFPPRFSGLQFPNYSSELNVNALELDDSALYLCASSLEKQGAYEQYFGPGTRLTVT.

J is TRBJ2-7 and V is TRBV2; D is possibly TRBD2 (6 bases). The CDR3 spans 15 residues. CDR1 SNHLY and CDR2 FYNNEI come from the germline V gene. Between the trimmed V and J ends, which lost 6 bases and 7 bases, there was a span of 22 bases. CDR3 sequence: CASSPLVTGVGEQYF. The CDR3 DNA is TGTGCCAGCAGCCCCCTTGTAACGGGAGTGGGAGAGCAGTACTTC. Full variable domain (rest looked up from reference TRBV2 and TRBJ2-7): EPEVTQTPSHQVTQMGQEVILRCVPISNHLYFYWYRQILGQKVEFLVSFYNNEISEKSEIFDDQFSVERPDGSNFTLKIRSTKLEDSAMYFCASSPLVTGVGEQYFGPGTRLTVT.

The chain couples TRBV11-3 to TRBJ2-7, with no clear D. Germline V gene lookup returns CDR1 SGHNT and CDR2 YENEEA. V was clipped by 0 bases and J by 5 bases, with 8 bases between them. CDR3 length: 13 amino acids. This chain's CDR3 is CASSLEVGNEQYF. The CDR3 DNA reads TGTGCCAGCAGCTTAGAAGTTGGTAACGAGCAGTACTTC.

As regards this clone: At the DNA level, this CDR3 is encoded by other sequences in the same sample as well. The J gene is TRBJ1-5, the V gene TRBV13, with D hard to call. V dropped 5 bases and J dropped 6 bases, with 8 bases sitting between them. The CDR3 loop spans 12 amino acids. CDR1 is PRHDT and CDR2 is FYEKMQ in the germline V gene (reference sequence). This chain's CDR3 is CASSAWGQPQHF. The CDR3 coding sequence is TGTGCCAGCAGCGCGTGGGGTCAGCCCCAGCATTTT.